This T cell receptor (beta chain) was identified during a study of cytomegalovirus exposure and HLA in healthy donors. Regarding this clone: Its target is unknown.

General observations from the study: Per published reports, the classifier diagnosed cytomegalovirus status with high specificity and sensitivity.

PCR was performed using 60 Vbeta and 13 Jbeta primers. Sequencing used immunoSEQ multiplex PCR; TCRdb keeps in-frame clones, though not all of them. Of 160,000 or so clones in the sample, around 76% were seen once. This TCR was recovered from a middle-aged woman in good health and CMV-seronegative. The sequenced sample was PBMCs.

The CDR3 DNA reads as TGTGCCAGCAGTGGATCAGGGCTCAATGAAAAACTGTTTTTT. Translating gives CASSGSGLNEKLFF. The rearrangement joins TRBV28 to TRBJ1-4, with a possible D match to TRBD1 (5 bases). The germline V gene encodes CDR1 MDHEN and CDR2 SYDVKM. V was pared by 5 bases and J by 5 bases, with 12 bases between. This CDR3 has 14 amino acids.